The 12 T cell receptor beta chains below were found in one sample sequenced in a study of OX40 agonist ivuxolimab in advanced cancers. Clones were read by immunoSEQ multiplex PCR, and TCRdb kept only the in-frame ones, dropping some. This table holds some 14,000 clones, over 70% found once. The sample here was CD4+ or CD8+ T cells sorted from blood, taken in a trial of the OX40 agonist ivuxolimab. These receptors were taken from an adult with an advanced solid tumor such as melanoma, head and neck, liver or kidney cancer.

This CDR3 reads CASSVAWGGWDGELFF. The CDR3 nucleotides read TGTGCCAGCAGCGTAGCTTGGGGAGGATGGGACGGGGAGCTGTTTTTT. The chain has TRBV9 and TRBJ2-2, with TRBD2 as a possible D gene (6 bases). Trimming removed 0 bases from V and 7 bases from J, with 16 bases in between. CDR1 is SGDLS, CDR2 YYNGEE, per germline. The CDR3 covers 16 residues.

This clone showed up just a few times. The chain employs TRBV29-1 and TRBJ2-3, with 9 nucleotides matching TRBD2. CDR1 and CDR2 from the germline V gene are SQVTM and ANQGSEA. After removal of 1 base from V and 4 bases from J, the junction contained 9 bases not matched to a gene. This CDR3 has 16 amino acids. CDR3 residues: CSVEAEAGGEADTQYF. The CDR3 DNA reads TGCAGCGTTGAAGCAGAAGCGGGAGGAGAGGCAGATACGCAGTATTTT.

In this sample, this clone turned up once. The V gene is TRBV7-3, the J gene TRBJ2-1, with D tentatively TRBD1 (6 bases). The V end was cut by 2 bases, the J end by 0 bases, with 11 bases between. Per germline, CDR1 SGHTA and CDR2 FQGTGA. This CDR3 region has 16 residues. CDR3 DNA sequence: TGTGCCAGCAGCTTACCCGACAGGAGCTCCTACAATGAGCAGTTCTTC. Its protein is CASSLPDRSSYNEQFF.

The chain joins TRBV25-1 to TRBJ2-3; 10 bases match TRBD2. CDR3 length: 17 amino acids. Trimming cost V 0 bases and J 2 bases; bases outside gene matches: 5. Germline CDR1 is MGHDK and CDR2 is SYGVNS. CDR3 sequence: CASSEYGLAGATDTQYF. For the CDR3, the DNA is TGTGCCAGCAGTGAATATGGGCTAGCGGGAGCCACAGATACGCAGTATTTT.

V is TRBV9 and J is TRBJ2-7; 10 bases match TRBD2. J was trimmed by 2 bases and V by 0 bases; bases with no gene match: 2. Germline CDR1 and CDR2: SGDLS and YYNGEE. This CDR3 region has 15 residues. CDR3 residues: CASSVALAGAYEQYF. The CDR3 DNA follows: TGTGCCAGCAGCGTAGCTCTAGCGGGAGCCTACGAGCAGTACTTC.

This chain connects TRBV6-5 to TRBJ1-2, with D uncertain. V was shortened by 1 base and J by 8 bases, with 11 bases between the two germline ends. This CDR3 comprises 13 residues. CDR1 and CDR2 from the germline V gene are MNHEY and SVGAGI. CDR3 sequence: CASSYYEGGGYTF. DNA for the CDR3: TGTGCCAGCAGTTACTATGAGGGAGGAGGCTACACCTTC.

V usage is TRBV6-5 and J usage is TRBJ1-1; D is unresolved. CDR1 MNHEY and CDR2 SVGAGI come from the germline V gene. This CDR3 has 11 residues. Trimming removed 4 bases from V and 10 bases from J, with 10 bases in between. The CDR3 sequence: CASSSARRAFF. The DNA of the CDR3 is TGTGCCAGCAGTTCAGCTCGTAGAGCTTTCTTT.

This chain joins TRBV30 and TRBJ2-7; 7 nucleotides line up with TRBD2. The trim removed 0 bases at V and 6 bases at J, leaving 17 bases unmatched. Germline V gene lookup returns CDR1 GTSNPN and CDR2 SVGIG (reference sequence). The CDR3 is 17 residues long. This chain's CDR3 is CAWSVMVAAGAVCEQYF. In nucleotides, the CDR3 is TGTGCCTGGAGTGTAATGGTTGCTGCGGGAGCCGTCTGCGAGCAGTACTTC.

The chain has TRBV2 and TRBJ1-4; D uncertain. V lost 7 bases to trimming and J lost 0 bases, with 15 bases between them. The V gene's germline CDR1 is SNHLY and CDR2 FYNNEI. This CDR3 contains 16 residues. The CDR3 sequence is CASIAVEGATNEKLFF. DNA of the CDR3: TGTGCCAGCATAGCGGTGGAGGGTGCAACTAATGAAAAACTGTTTTTT.

The chain has TRBV5-4 and TRBJ2-3, with 8 bases identical to TRBD2. With V trimmed by 4 bases and J by 4 bases, 2 bases remained unmatched. Germline values: CDR1 SGHNT, CDR2 YYREEE (reference sequence). This CDR3 contains 13 residues. This CDR3 reads CASSTGLADTQYF. The CDR3 DNA reads as TGTGCCAGCAGCACGGGACTAGCAGATACGCAGTATTTT.

V and J are TRBV19 and TRBJ2-1; TRBD2 might be the D (6 bases). The V end lost 3 bases, the J end lost 5 bases, and 8 bases lay between the germline ends. The germline V gene has CDR1 LNHDA and CDR2 SQIVND (reference sequence). The CDR3 loop spans 13 amino acids. Here the CDR3 reads CASSIGGNNEQFF. The CDR3 coding sequence is TGTGCCAGTAGTATTGGAGGGAACAATGAGCAGTTCTTC.

This clone was detected a few times. The rearrangement joins TRBV11-1 to TRBJ2-1; D gene uncertain. The germline V and J ends were trimmed by 7 bases and 7 bases, with 8 bases remaining between them. The germline gives CDR1 SGHAT, CDR2 FQDESV (reference sequence). The CDR3 sequence is 11 residues long. DNA of the CDR3: TGTGCCAGCAAACTAAGAAATGAGCAGTTCTTC. Translated: CASKLRNEQFF.